The entry below describes one T cell receptor (beta chain). This receptor's antigen is unknown. Per-base qualities were not stored, and no clone one base away is much larger. The data originate from a study of pediatric ulcerative colitis (dated by TCRdb to 2018 to 2020). Regarding the study in general: From under ten newly diagnosed, treatment-naive pediatric ulcerative colitis patients and four non-IBD control children, paired blood and rectal samples were collected.

During colonoscopy, one to two rectal pinch biopsies were obtained for research purposes. Controls underwent colonoscopy for suspected IBD, had macroscopically and histologically normal endoscopy, and were not diagnosed with IBD within the following year. Rectal biopsies were digested with proteinase K before DNA isolation. The Wizard kit (Promega) was used to extract genomic DNA from the blood and intestinal samples. Through the immunoSEQ TRB Survey service, multiplex V and J primers were used to amplify rearranged CDR3 beta regions from genomic DNA. Survey-level sequencing depth of up to 500,000 reads per sample was used to keep depth equal across samples. The libraries were purified and pooled, then sequenced using Illumina technology. The paper's processing steps were these. immunoSEQ online tools were used for productive clonality, sample overlap, pairwise scatters, CDR3 beta length, V/D/J gene usage and productiveness. Calculated diversity was defined as the number of unique rearrangements divided by total templates, multiplied by 100, and Shannon and Simpson indices were computed as well. Principal component analysis used the R prcomp function and ggbiplot package on Z-score normalized data. Morisita's index was used to measure clonal overlap between blood and rectum within each subject. TCRdb retrieved this table from immuneACCESS and kept in-frame rearrangements only. Not all clones are present; in checked studies, unresolved V genes account for under half, and no reason is known for the remainder. For V, J and clone size, that table is used; D and trimming come from the DNA. The sample contains some 15,000 clones, approximately 80% of them found a single time. The ten largest account for about 7.6% of the sample.

The CDR3 runs 15 residues from the cysteine to the phenylalanine. CDR3 DNA is the only sequence kept; it has 45 bases, read in frame from the first base. V has 4 bases trimmed and J has 3 bases trimmed; junction bases matching no gene number 8. Reading the germline V gene gives CDR1 SGHTA and CDR2 FQGNSA. On the study overall, not on this receptor specifically: A couple of patients' blood samples yielded substantially fewer templates for technical reasons and were excluded from blood-rectal overlap analysis. The healthy control group was small, consisting of only four individuals. Features of the rectal repertoire distinguished controls, mild-moderate colitis patients and acute severe colitis patients, and in acute severe colitis, rectal diversity was reduced because of clonal expansions. Autologous blood-rectal clonal overlap was significantly higher in ulcerative colitis patients than in controls, suggesting increased T cell trafficking to inflamed tissue. Because repertoires were derived from total lymphocyte DNA, patterns in rare subsets such as regulatory T cells may not have been reflected. A couple of rectal CDR3 clonotypes were present in all ulcerative colitis patients and in none of the controls. T cells from blood may have been included in the rectal pinch biopsies, particularly in patients with overt colitis.

Sequences were obtained from gut tissue. This receptor chain uses TRBV7-2 and TRBJ2-7; 8 central nucleotides agree with TRBD1. This receptor was obtained from a boy aged 5-17 years who was a control in a study of pediatric ulcerative colitis. The CDR3: CASSSNQGAGYEQYF. The bases are TGTGCCAGCAGCTCAAACCAGGGGGCTGGCTACGAGCAGTACTTC.